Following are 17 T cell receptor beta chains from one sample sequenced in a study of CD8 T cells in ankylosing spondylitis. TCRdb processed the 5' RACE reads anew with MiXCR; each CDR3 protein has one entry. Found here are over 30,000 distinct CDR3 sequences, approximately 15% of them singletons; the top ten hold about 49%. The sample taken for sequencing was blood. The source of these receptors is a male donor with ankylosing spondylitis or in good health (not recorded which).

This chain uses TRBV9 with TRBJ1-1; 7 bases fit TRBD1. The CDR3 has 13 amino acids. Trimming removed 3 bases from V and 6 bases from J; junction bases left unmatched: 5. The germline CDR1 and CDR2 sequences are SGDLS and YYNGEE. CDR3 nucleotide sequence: TGTGCCAGCAGCGGAGGAGGGGGCTCTGAAGCTTTCTTT. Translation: CASSGGGGSEAFF.

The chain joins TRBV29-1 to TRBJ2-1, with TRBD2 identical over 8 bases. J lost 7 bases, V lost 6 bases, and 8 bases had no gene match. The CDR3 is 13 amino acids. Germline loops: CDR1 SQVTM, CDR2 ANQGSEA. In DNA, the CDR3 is TGCAGCGTGTTGAGCGGGGGAGGGAATGAGCAGTTCTTC. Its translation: CSVLSGGGNEQFF.

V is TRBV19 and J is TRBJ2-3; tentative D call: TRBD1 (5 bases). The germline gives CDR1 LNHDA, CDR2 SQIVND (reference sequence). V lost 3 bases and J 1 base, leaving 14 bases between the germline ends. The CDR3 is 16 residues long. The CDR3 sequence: CASSIGAPLGTDTQYF. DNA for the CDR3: TGTGCCAGTAGTATTGGGGCGCCGTTGGGCACAGATACGCAGTATTTT.

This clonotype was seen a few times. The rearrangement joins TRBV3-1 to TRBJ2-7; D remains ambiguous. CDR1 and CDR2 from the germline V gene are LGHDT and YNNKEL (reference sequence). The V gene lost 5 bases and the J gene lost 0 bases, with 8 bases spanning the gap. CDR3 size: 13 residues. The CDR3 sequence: CASSNGRSYEQYF. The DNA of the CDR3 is TGTGCCAGCAGCAACGGGCGCTCCTACGAGCAGTACTTC.

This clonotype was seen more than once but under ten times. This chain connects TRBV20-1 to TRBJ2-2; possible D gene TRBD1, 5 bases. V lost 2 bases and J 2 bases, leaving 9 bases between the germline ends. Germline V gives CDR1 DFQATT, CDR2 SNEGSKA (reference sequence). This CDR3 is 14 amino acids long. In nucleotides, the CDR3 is TGCAGTGCTAGAACAGGTTCTAACACCGGGGAGCTGTTTTTT. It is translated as CSARTGSNTGELFF.

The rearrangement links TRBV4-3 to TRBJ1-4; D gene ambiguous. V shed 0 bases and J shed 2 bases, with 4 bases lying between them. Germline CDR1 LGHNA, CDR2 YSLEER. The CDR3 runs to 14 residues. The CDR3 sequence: CASSQERTNEKLFF. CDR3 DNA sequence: TGCGCCAGCAGCCAAGAGCGGACTAATGAAAAACTGTTTTTT.

The CDR3 DNA reads TGTGCCAGCAGCTTGGGGCTAGGGGCCAAAAACATTCAGTACTTC. This codes for CASSLGLGAKNIQYF. This sequence joins TRBV5-5 and TRBJ2-4; unclear D gene. Trimming cost V 0 bases and J 1 base, with 8 bases left between them. Germline assignment: CDR1 SGHKS and CDR2 YYEKEE (reference sequence). This CDR3 contains 15 residues.

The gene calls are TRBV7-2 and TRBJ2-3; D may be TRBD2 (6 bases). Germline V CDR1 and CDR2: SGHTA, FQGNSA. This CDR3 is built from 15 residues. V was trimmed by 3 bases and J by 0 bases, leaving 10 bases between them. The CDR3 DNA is TGTGCCAGCAGCTTCGGACTACCTAGCACAGATACGCAGTATTTT. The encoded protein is CASSFGLPSTDTQYF. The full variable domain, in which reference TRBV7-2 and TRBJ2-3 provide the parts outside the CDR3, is GAGVSQSPSNKVTEKGKDVELRCDPISGHTALYWYRQSLGQGLEFLIYFQGNSAPDKSGLPSDRFSAERTGGSVSTLTIQRTQQEDSAVYLCASSFGLPSTDTQYFGPGTRLTVL.

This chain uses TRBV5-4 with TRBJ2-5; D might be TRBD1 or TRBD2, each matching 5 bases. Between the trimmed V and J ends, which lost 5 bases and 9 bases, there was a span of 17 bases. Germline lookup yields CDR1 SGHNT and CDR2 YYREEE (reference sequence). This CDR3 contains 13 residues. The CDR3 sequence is CASSRGPTPAQYF. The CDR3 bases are TGTGCCAGCAGTCGGGGCCCGACCCCGGCCCAGTACTTC.

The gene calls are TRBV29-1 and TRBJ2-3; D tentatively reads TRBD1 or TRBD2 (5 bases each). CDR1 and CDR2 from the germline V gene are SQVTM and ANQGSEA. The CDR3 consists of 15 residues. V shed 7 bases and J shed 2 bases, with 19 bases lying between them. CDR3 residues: CSGTGATRYTDTQYF. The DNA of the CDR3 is TGCAGCGGCACCGGGGCCACGAGATACACAGATACGCAGTATTTT.

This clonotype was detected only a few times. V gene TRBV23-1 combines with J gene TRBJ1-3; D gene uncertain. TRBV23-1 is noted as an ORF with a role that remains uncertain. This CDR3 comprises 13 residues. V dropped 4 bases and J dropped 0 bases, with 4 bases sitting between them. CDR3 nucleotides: TGCGCCAGCAGTCGGGACTCTGGAAACACCATATATTTT. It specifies CASSRDSGNTIYF.

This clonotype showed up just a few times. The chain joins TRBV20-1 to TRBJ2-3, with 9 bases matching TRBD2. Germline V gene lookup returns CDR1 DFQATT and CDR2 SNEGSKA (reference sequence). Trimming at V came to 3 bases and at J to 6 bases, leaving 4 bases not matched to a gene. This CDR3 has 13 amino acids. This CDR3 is CSARAGGPDTQYF. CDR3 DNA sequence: TGCAGTGCTAGGGCGGGAGGGCCTGATACGCAGTATTTT.

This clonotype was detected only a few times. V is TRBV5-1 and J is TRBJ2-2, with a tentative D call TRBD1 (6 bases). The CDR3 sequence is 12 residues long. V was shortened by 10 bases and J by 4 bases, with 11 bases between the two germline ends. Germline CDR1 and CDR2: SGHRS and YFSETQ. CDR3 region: CAGRTVTGELFF. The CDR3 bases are TGCGCCGGGCGGACAGTCACCGGGGAGCTGTTTTTT. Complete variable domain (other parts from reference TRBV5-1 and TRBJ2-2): KAGVTQTPRYLIKTRGQQVTLSCSPISGHRSVSWYQQTPGQGLQFLFEYFSETQRNKGNFPGRFSGRQFSNSRSEMNVSTLELGDSALYLCAGRTVTGELFFGEGSRLTVL.

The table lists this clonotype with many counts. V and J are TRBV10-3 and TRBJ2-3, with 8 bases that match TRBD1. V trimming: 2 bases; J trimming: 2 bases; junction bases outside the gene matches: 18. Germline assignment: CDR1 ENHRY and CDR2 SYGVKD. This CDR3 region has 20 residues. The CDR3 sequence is CAISEPGQGAPPGYTDTQYF. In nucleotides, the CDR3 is TGTGCCATCAGTGAGCCTGGACAGGGCGCTCCCCCGGGTTACACAGATACGCAGTATTTT.

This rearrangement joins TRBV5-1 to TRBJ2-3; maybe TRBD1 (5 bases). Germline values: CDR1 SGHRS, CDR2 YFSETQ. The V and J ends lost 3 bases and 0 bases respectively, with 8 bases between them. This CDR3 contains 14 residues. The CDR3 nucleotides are TGCGCCAGCAGCTCGGACATTAGCACAGATACGCAGTATTTT. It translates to CASSSDISTDTQYF.

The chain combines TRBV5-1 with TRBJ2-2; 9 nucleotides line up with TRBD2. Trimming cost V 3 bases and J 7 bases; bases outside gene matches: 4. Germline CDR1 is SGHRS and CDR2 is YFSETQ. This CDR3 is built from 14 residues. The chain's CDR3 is CASSWGLADGELFF. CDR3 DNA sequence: TGCGCCAGCAGCTGGGGACTAGCCGACGGGGAGCTGTTTTTT.

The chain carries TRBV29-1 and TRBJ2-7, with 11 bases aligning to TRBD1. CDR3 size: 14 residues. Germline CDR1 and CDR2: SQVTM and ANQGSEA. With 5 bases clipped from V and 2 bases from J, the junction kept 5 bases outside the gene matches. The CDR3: CSVTSGQGAYEQYF. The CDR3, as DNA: TGCAGCGTTACTTCGGGACAGGGGGCCTACGAGCAGTACTTC.